This T cell receptor (beta chain) came from a study of cytomegalovirus exposure and HLA in healthy donors. Across the whole study: Findings of an earlier analysis included roughly 110 million unique TCR beta sequences from some 180 million T cells. Findings of the study overall: A later analysis appeared to link common viral pathogens to several of the most significant clusters. Researchers left out some V segments, among them TRBV6-2 and TRBV6-3, as indistinguishable.

Regarding this clone: Its antigen remains unidentified.

Researchers ran the PCR with 60 Vbeta and 13 Jbeta primers. TCRdb's table, derived via immunoSEQ multiplex PCR, lists solely in-frame clones and lacks some. Of roughly 200,000 clones in the sample, almost 85% were seen once. With 10 bases clipped from V and 3 bases from J, the junction kept 18 bases outside the gene matches. Germline lookup yields CDR1 SNHLY and CDR2 FYNNEI. The CDR3 runs to 16 residues. Material: PBMCs. The chain couples TRBV2 to TRBJ2-7; 7 positions agree with TRBD1. The TCR comes from a woman aged 35 to 49 in good health and CMV-seronegative. CDR3 sequence: CATQGSGGRSYYEQYF. CDR3 DNA: TGTGCCACCCAGGGCTCAGGGGGAAGAAGTTACTACGAGCAGTACTTC.